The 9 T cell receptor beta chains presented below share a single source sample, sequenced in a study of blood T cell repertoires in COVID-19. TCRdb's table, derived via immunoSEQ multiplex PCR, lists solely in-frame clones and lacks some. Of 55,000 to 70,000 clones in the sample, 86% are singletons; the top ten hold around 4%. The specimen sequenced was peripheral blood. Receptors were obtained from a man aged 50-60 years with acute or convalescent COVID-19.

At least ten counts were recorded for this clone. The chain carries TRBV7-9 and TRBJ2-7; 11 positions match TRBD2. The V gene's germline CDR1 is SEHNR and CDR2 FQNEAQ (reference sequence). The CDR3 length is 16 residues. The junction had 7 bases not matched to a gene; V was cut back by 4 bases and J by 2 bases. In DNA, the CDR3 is TGTGCCAGCAGCTACCCCACTAGCGGGAGTACCTACGAGCAGTACTTC. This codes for CASSYPTSGSTYEQYF.

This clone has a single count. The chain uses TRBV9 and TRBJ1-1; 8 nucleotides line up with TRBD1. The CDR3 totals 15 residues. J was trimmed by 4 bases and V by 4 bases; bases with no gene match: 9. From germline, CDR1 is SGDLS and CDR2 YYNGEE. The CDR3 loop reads CASSTWTGPGTEAFF. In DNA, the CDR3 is TGTGCCAGCAGCACCTGGACAGGGCCCGGCACTGAAGCTTTCTTT.

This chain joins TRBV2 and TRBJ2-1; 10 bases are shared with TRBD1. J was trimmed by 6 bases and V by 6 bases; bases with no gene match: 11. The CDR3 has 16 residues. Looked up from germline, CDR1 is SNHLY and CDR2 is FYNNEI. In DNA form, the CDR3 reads TGTGCCAGCAGCACCACCGGGACAGGGGTTCTCAATGAGCAGTTCTTC. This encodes CASSTTGTGVLNEQFF. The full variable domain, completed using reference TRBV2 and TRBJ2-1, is EPEVTQTPSHQVTQMGQEVILRCVPISNHLYFYWYRQILGQKVEFLVSFYNNEISEKSEIFDDQFSVERPDGSNFTLKIRSTKLEDSAMYFCASSTTGTGVLNEQFFGPGTRLTVL.

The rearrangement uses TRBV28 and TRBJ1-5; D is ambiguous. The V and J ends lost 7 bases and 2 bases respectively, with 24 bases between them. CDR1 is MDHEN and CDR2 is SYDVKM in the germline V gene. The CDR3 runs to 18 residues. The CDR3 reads CASNSWVGRVEGNQPQHF. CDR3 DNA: TGTGCCAGCAACTCCTGGGTTGGGAGGGTGGAGGGCAATCAGCCCCAGCATTTT.

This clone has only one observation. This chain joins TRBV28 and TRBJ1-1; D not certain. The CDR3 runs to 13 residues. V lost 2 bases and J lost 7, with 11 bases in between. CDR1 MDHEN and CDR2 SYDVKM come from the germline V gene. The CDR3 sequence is CASSLVPGSEAFF. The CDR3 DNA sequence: TGTGCCAGCAGTTTAGTCCCGGGGAGTGAAGCTTTCTTT. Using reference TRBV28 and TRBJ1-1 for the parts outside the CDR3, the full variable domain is DVKVTQSSRYLVKRTGEKVFLECVQDMDHENMFWYRQDPGLGLRLIYFSYDVKMKEKGDIPEGYSVSREKKERFSLILESASTNQTSMYLCASSLVPGSEAFFGQGTRLTVV.

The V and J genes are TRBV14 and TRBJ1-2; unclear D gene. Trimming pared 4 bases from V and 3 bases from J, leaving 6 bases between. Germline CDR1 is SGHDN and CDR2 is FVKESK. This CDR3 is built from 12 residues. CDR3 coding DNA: TGTGCCAGCAGCCCTGGAGACTATGGCTACACCTTC. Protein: CASSPGDYGYTF.

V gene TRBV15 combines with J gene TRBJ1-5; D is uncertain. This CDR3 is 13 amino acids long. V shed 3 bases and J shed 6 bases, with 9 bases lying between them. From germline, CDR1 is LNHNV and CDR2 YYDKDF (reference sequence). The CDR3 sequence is CATSRSAAQPQHF. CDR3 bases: TGTGCCACCAGCAGGTCGGCGGCTCAGCCCCAGCATTTT.

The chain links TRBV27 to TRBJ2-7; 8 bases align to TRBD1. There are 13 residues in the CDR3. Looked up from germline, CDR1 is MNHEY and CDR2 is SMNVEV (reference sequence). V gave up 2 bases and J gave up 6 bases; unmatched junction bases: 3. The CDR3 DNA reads TGTGCCAGCAGTTTAAGGACAGGGAGCGAGCAGTACTTC. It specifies CASSLRTGSEQYF.

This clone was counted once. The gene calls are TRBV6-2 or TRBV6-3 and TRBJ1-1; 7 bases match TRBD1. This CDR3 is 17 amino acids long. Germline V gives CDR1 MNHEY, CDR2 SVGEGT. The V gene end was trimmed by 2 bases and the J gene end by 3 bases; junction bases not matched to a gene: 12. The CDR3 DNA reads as TGTGCCAGCAGTTACAGCCTGGGACAGCCGACGGACACTGAAGCTTTCTTT. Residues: CASSYSLGQPTDTEAFF.